Following are 22 T cell receptor beta chains from one sample sequenced in a study of long-term antiretroviral therapy in people with HIV. Samples were assayed with immunoSEQ v3.0 at survey level. Sequenced by immunoSEQ multiplex PCR; TCRdb stores in-frame clones only, minus some. The sample yields almost 30,000 clones, 93% seen once. The material was unsorted PBMCs, obtained almost 6.6 years after starting antiretroviral therapy. The receptors here all came from a woman between 40 and 55 years old with HIV.

The chain carries TRBV5-5 and TRBJ2-7; D is perhaps TRBD1 (6 bases). The V end was cut by 4 bases, the J end by 6 bases, with 14 bases between. CDR3 length: 13 amino acids. The V gene's germline CDR1 is SGHKS and CDR2 YYEKEE (reference sequence). CDR3 sequence (DNA): TGTGCCAGCAGCAACAGGGTGCTACGCGAGCAGTACTTC. The encoded protein is CASSNRVLREQYF.

The V gene is TRBV30, the J gene TRBJ2-7; 9 bases line up with TRBD2. J lost 3 bases, V lost 3 bases, and 6 bases had no gene match. CDR1 is GTSNPN, CDR2 SVGIG, per germline (reference sequence). This CDR3 is 14 amino acids long. DNA of the CDR3: TGTGCCTGGAGAGGGACTAGCCGCAACTACGAGCAGTACTTC. It translates to CAWRGTSRNYEQYF. The variable domain in full, with the rest retrieved from reference TRBV30 and TRBJ2-7, is SQTIHQWPATLVQPVGSPLSLECTVEGTSNPNLYWYRQAAGRGLQLLFYSVGIGQISSEVPQNLSASRPQDRQFILSSKKLLLSDSGFYLCAWRGTSRNYEQYFGPGTRLTVT.

Only one count was recorded for this clone. The J gene is TRBJ2-1, the V gene TRBV5-4; D gene unclear. The germline V and J ends were trimmed by 1 base and 0 bases, with 11 bases remaining between them. The germline V gene encodes CDR1 SGHNT and CDR2 YYREEE (reference sequence). The CDR3 covers 16 residues. The CDR3 region is CASSLSAASSYNEQFF. The CDR3 nucleotides read TGTGCCAGCAGCTTGTCCGCCGCAAGCTCCTACAATGAGCAGTTCTTC.

This clone has only a few counts. The rearrangement uses TRBV6-1 and TRBJ1-1, with D possibly TRBD1 on 6 matching bases. Germline loops: CDR1 MNHNS, CDR2 SASEGT. Trimming took 6 bases from V and 6 from J, leaving 14 bases between them. The CDR3 runs to 13 residues. CDR3 nucleotide sequence: TGTGCCAGCAGCCTAGGGGGGGTTTCTGAAGCTTTCTTT. Translating it yields CASSLGGVSEAFF.

The genes are TRBV6-6 and TRBJ1-6; 12 nucleotides match TRBD1. CDR1 MNHNY and CDR2 SVGAGI come from the germline V gene (reference sequence). The V and J ends lost 5 bases and 5 bases, in that order; junction bases with no gene match: 4. This CDR3 region has 16 residues. This CDR3 is CASSGTGGTNNSPLHF. The CDR3 coding sequence is TGTGCCAGCAGTGGGACAGGGGGCACGAATAATTCACCCCTCCACTTT.

The V and J genes are TRBV7-9 and TRBJ1-5; TRBD1 might be the D (5 bases). The V end lost 6 bases, the J end lost 4 bases, and 19 bases lay between the germline ends. CDR1 SEHNR and CDR2 FQNEAQ come from the germline V gene (reference sequence). The CDR3 has 16 residues. CDR3 loop: CASSYTGTGVNQPQHF. The CDR3 bases are TGTGCCAGCAGTTATACCGGGACCGGAGTTAATCAGCCCCAGCATTTT.

The V call is TRBV7-3, the J call TRBJ2-2; D might be TRBD1 or TRBD2, each matching 5 bases. The CDR3 has 15 amino acids. Looked up from germline, CDR1 is SGHTA and CDR2 is FQGTGA. Trimming removed 2 bases at V and 0 bases at J, with 7 bases between. CDR3 residues: CASSLLGANTGELFF. CDR3 DNA: TGTGCCAGCAGCTTATTGGGGGCGAACACCGGGGAGCTGTTTTTT.

This sequence joins TRBV6-5 and TRBJ2-7; the match to TRBD1 covers 7 bases. The germline gives CDR1 MNHEY, CDR2 SVGAGI. This CDR3 contains 16 residues. V dropped 2 bases and J dropped 6; count of bases not matched to a gene: 13. DNA of the CDR3: TGTGCCAGCAGTTACGGGACCGGGACAGATAGGCTCGAGCAGTACTTC. Its translation: CASSYGTGTDRLEQYF.

The chain recombines TRBV18 with TRBJ1-5; D is unclear. The CDR3 runs to 17 residues. With 3 bases removed from V and 5 bases from J, the gap between germline ends came to 20 bases. CDR1 is KGHSH and CDR2 is LQKENI in the germline V gene. CDR3 bases: TGTGCCAGCTCACCCCCGAACACTGGTGGGTTGGATCAGCCCCAGCATTTT. Its translation is CASSPPNTGGLDQPQHF.

The V and J genes are TRBV6-5 and TRBJ2-7; a weak D match, TRBD1 (6 bases). In germline, CDR1 is MNHEY, CDR2 SVGAGI. The CDR3 spans 13 residues. V lost 8 bases and J 2 bases, leaving 13 bases between the germline ends. Here the CDR3 DNA reads TGTGCCAGCGGACGGGGACAAACCTACGAGCAGTACTTC. It encodes CASGRGQTYEQYF.

V and J are TRBV27 and TRBJ2-5; TRBD2 matches at 10 bases. Germline lookup yields CDR1 MNHEY and CDR2 SMNVEV (reference sequence). V was clipped by 0 bases and J by 3 bases; unmatched bases: 16. The CDR3 has 20 residues. The CDR3 bases are TGTGCCAGCAGTTTATCGGGGGCCGTGGGGCTAGCGGGGGTTAAAGAGACCCAGTACTTC. Protein: CASSLSGAVGLAGVKETQYF.

This clone was detected a few times. The chain carries TRBV30 and TRBJ1-5, with D possibly matching TRBD1 (5 bases). Germline CDR1 reads GTSNPN; CDR2 reads SVGIG (reference sequence). The CDR3 contains 13 residues. The V gene lost 3 bases and the J gene lost 9 bases, with 15 bases spanning the gap. CDR3 bases: TGTGCCTGGAGCTTTAAGGGGTTAGGGCCCCAGCATTTT. This codes for CAWSFKGLGPQHF.

This chain uses TRBV2 with TRBJ2-1; TRBD2 matches at 12 bases. J was trimmed by 10 bases and V by 5 bases; bases with no gene match: 6. The length of the CDR3 is 14 residues. Germline-derived CDR1 and CDR2 are SNHLY and FYNNEI. The chain's CDR3 is CASSTSGGPLEQFF. As DNA, the CDR3 is TGTGCCAGCAGTACTAGCGGGGGGCCTCTGGAGCAGTTCTTC.

The chain is built from TRBV30 and TRBJ1-1; D remains ambiguous. The CDR3 consists of 15 residues. V was clipped by 3 bases and J by 0 bases, with 14 bases between them. From germline, CDR1 is GTSNPN and CDR2 SVGIG (reference sequence). CDR3 sequence reads: CAWREAGYMNTEAFF. CDR3 in DNA: TGTGCCTGGAGAGAAGCGGGCTACATGAACACTGAAGCTTTCTTT.

The CDR3 nucleotides are TGCGCCAGCGCGCCGGGAGTAAGCTCCTACGAGCAGTACTTC. It encodes CASAPGVSSYEQYF. This chain connects TRBV4-3 to TRBJ2-7; D may be TRBD2 (6 bases). Trimming removed 8 bases from V and 0 bases from J, with 14 bases in between. Germline CDR1 LGHNA, CDR2 YSLEER. This CDR3 comprises 14 residues.

This rearrangement joins TRBV7-2 to TRBJ2-3, with D tentatively TRBD1 (6 bases). Germline V CDR1 and CDR2: SGHTA, FQGNSA. The CDR3 sequence is 15 residues long. Deletions cut 7 bases from V and 3 bases from J, with 17 bases between. CDR3 nucleotides: TGTGCCAGCACACTAATGGGGGCGCCGACAGATACGCAGTATTTT. It translates to CASTLMGAPTDTQYF.

This chain links TRBV14 with TRBJ2-2; no firm D call. CDR1 is SGHDN and CDR2 is FVKESK in the germline V gene. CDR3 length: 12 amino acids. Trimming took 6 bases from V and 8 from J, leaving 10 bases between them. The CDR3 is CASRLGDGELFF. DNA of the CDR3: TGTGCCAGCAGACTCGGCGATGGGGAGCTGTTTTTT.

V and J are TRBV4-3 and TRBJ1-5; D remains unclear. The CDR3 runs 15 residues. The V gene's germline CDR1 is LGHNA and CDR2 YSLEER. V lost 0 bases and J lost 5, with 11 bases in between. The CDR3 loop reads CASSQDLREYQPQHF. The CDR3 DNA follows: TGCGCCAGCAGCCAAGATCTTCGGGAGTATCAGCCCCAGCATTTT.

The V call is TRBV4-1, the J call TRBJ2-1, with D uncertain. Trimming removed 3 bases at V and 0 bases at J, with 12 bases between. There are 16 residues in the CDR3. CDR1 and CDR2 (germline): MGHRA, YSYEKL. CDR3 sequence (DNA): TGCGCCAGCAGCCAGGTAGACATCCTCTCCTACAATGAGCAGTTCTTC. Amino acid sequence: CASSQVDILSYNEQFF.

This sequence joins TRBV4-3 and TRBJ2-2; 9 nucleotides align to TRBD2. Germline CDR1 and CDR2: LGHNA and YSLEER. The CDR3 has 15 amino acids. The ends lost 0 bases at V and 6 bases at J; junction bases unmatched: 2. The CDR3, as DNA: TGCGCCAGCAGCCAAGAGGGGACTAGCTCCGGGGAGCTGTTTTTT. Translated: CASSQEGTSSGELFF.

The chain has TRBV13 and TRBJ1-2; D unresolved. Per germline, CDR1 PRHDT and CDR2 FYEKMQ (reference sequence). This CDR3 contains 12 residues. Between the trimmed V and J ends, which lost 5 bases and 4 bases, there was a span of 8 bases. The CDR3 sequence is CASSLVTYGYTF. In DNA form, the CDR3 reads TGTGCCAGCAGCCTCGTTACCTATGGCTACACCTTC.

The chain is built from TRBV19 and TRBJ1-1; 8 nucleotides line up with TRBD1. J was trimmed by 0 bases and V by 1 base; bases with no gene match: 7. The germline gives CDR1 LNHDA, CDR2 SQIVND (reference sequence). This CDR3 is 17 amino acids long. The DNA of the CDR3 is TGTGCCAGTAGTATAGGGACAGGGAGGGGTGTGAACACTGAAGCTTTCTTT. Protein product: CASSIGTGRGVNTEAFF. The full variable domain, in which reference TRBV19 and TRBJ1-1 provide the parts outside the CDR3, is DGGITQSPKYLFRKEGQNVTLSCEQNLNHDAMYWYRQDPGQGLRLIYYSQIVNDFQKGDIAEGYSVSREKKESFPLTVTSAQKNPTAFYLCASSIGTGRGVNTEAFFGQGTRLTVV.